This TCR beta chain was obtained from a study of T-cell memory formation after mild COVID-19. About this clonotype itself: Its antigen is still unknown.

Overall study results and limits: A subset of responding clones appeared in pre-infection memory, suggesting cross-reactive memory joined.

The CDR3 has 11 amino acids. CDR1 SGHVS and CDR2 FNYEAQ come from the germline V gene. The germline V and J ends were trimmed by 8 bases and 6 bases, with 10 bases remaining between them. Sample barcodes and UMIs were carried by the TCR alpha and TCR beta cDNA libraries that 5'RACE generated with constant-segment primers. TCRdb re-derived calls from the 5' RACE reads in MiXCR, one entry per CDR3 protein. Here the sample spans approximately 340,000 distinct CDR3 sequences, approximately 16% being singletons. This chain uses TRBV7-6 with TRBJ1-2; weak D call: TRBD1 (5 bases). The sequencing input was PBMCs or a T cell subset sorted from them (not recorded which). This TCR was recovered from a man aged 18 to 30 who had mild COVID-19 (a few samples of this study predate the infection). Cell type and time point are not known. The CDR3 region has the DNA TGTGCCAGCCGGGGAGGGGATGGCTACACCTTC. This codes for CASRGGDGYTF.